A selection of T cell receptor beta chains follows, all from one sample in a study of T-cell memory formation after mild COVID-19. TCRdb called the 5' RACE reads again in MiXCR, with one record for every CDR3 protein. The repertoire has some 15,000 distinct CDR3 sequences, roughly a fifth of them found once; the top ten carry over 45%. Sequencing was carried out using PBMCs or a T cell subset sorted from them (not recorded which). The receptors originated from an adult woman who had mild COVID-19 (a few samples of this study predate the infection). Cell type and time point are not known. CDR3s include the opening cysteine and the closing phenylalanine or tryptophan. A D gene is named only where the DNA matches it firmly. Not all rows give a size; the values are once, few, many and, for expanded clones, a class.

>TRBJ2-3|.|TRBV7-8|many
TGTGCCAGCAGCGTTTTTACAGATACGCAGTATTTT
CASSVFTDTQYF
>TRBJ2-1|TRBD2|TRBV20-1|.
TGCAGTGCTAGATCGGGAGGGGACGTTGAGCAGTTCTTC
CSARSGGDVEQFF
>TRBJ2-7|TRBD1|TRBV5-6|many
TGTGCCAGCAGCTCCCCCGGGACAGGGACCTACGAGCAGTACTTC
CASSSPGTGTYEQYF
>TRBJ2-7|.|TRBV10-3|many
TGTGCTGCGGCGGGCGGGTTGCTCTACGAGCAGTACTTC
CAAAGGLLYEQYF
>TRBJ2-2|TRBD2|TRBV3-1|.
TGTGCCAGCAGCCCCCTGGCGGGGGGGGTTACCGGGGAGCTGTTTTTT
CASSPLAGGVTGELFF
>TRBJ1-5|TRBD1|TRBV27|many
TGTGCCAGCAGTTCCCGACAGGGGATTAATCAGCCCCAGCATTTT
CASSSRQGINQPQHF
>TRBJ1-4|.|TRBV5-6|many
TGTGCCAGCAGCCGATCTACAGGGAAACTTTATGAAAAACTGTTTTTT
CASSRSTGKLYEKLFF
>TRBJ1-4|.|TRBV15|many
TGTGCCACCAGCAGAGACTGGGTTCTAAGCGGTGATGAAAAACTGTTTTTT
CATSRDWVLSGDEKLFF
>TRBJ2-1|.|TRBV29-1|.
TGCAGCGTCACGGACTCTTACAATGAGCAGTTCTTC
CSVTDSYNEQFF
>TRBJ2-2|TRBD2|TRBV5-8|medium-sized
TGTGCCAGCAGCTTGAACACCGGGACTAGGGTCACCGGGGAGCTGTTTTTT
CASSLNTGTRVTGELFF
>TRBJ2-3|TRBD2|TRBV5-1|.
TGCGCCAGCAGCCCCCGGTTAAGAAGCGGGGCCACAGATACGCAGTATTTT
CASSPRLRSGATDTQYF
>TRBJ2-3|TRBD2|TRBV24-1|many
TGTGCCACCAGTGATTTGAAACGGGAGGGCACAGATACGCAGTATTTT
CATSDLKREGTDTQYF
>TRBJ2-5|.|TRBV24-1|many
TGTGCCACCAGTGATTTATGGGCAGACCAAGAGACCCAGTACTTC
CATSDLWADQETQYF
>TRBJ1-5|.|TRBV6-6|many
TGTGCCAGCAGTACAAATAGCAATCAGCCCCAGCATTTT
CASSTNSNQPQHF
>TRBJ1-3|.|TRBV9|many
TGTGCCAGCAGCTCCCGGTATGGGAGAAACACCATATATTTT
CASSSRYGRNTIYF
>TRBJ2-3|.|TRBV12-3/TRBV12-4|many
TGTGCCAGCAGCCCTTGGGATACGCAGTATTTT
CASSPWDTQYF
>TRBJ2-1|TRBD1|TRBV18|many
TGTGCCAGCTCACCAGTGGGGACAGGCGCCTACAATGAGCAGTTCTTC
CASSPVGTGAYNEQFF
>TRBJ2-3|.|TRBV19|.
TGTGCCAGTAGTGCCTTTCCTGGCGGGGGCATAGATACGCAGTATTTT
CASSAFPGGGIDTQYF
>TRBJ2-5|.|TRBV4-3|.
TGCGCCAGCAGCCAGGGTCTGTCGGGGGAATGGAGCCAAGAGACCCAGTACTTC
CASSQGLSGEWSQETQYF
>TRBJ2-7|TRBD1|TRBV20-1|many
TGCAGTGCCGAATCCGGGACAGGGTCCTACGAGCAGTACTTC
CSAESGTGSYEQYF
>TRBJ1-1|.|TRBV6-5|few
TGTGCCAGCAGTTACTACCCCGGTCGGGGCACTGAAGCTTTCTTT
CASSYYPGRGTEAFF
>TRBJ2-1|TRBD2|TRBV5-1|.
TGCGCCAGCAGCCCGCTCCCGGGGGGGCAGAATGAGCAGTTCTTC
CASSPLPGGQNEQFF
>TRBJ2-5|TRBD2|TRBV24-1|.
TGTGCCACCAGTGACACTAGCGTCACCTCGGAGACCCAGTACTTC
CATSDTSVTSETQYF
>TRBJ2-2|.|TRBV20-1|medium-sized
TGCAGTGCTAGGGTTCCCTATCTTTCCGGGGAGCTGTTTTTT
CSARVPYLSGELFF
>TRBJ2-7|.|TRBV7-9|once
TGTGCCAGCAGCGCCCGACAAGAGCAGTACTTC
CASSARQEQYF
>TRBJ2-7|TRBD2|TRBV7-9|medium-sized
TGTGCCAGCAGCTTAGAGGGCGGGAGTTACGAGCAGTACTTC
CASSLEGGSYEQYF
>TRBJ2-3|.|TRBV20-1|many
TGCAGTGCTAGAGCGTTTTTAGATACGCAGTATTTT
CSARAFLDTQYF
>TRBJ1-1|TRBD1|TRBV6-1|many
TGTGCCAGCAGTGACGGCAGGGGGCACGCTGAAGCTTTCTTT
CASSDGRGHAEAFF
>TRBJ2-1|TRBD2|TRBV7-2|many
TGTGCCAGCAGTCACCTGGCGGGGGGGTACAATGAGCAGTTCTTC
CASSHLAGGYNEQFF
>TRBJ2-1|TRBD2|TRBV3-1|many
TGTGCCAGCAGCCAGGAACTAGCGGGAGCGTACAATGAGCAGTTCTTC
CASSQELAGAYNEQFF
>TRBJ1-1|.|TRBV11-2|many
TGTGCCAGCAGCCTTAAGGGGAACACTGAAGCTTTCTTT
CASSLKGNTEAFF
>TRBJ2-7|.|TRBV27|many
TGTGCCAGCAGTAAAACGGGGTCTTACGAGCAGTACTTC
CASSKTGSYEQYF
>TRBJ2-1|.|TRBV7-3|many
TGTGCCAGCAGCTTAGGGTGGGAGGCCCCGGGGTCCTACAATGAGCAGTTCTTC
CASSLGWEAPGSYNEQFF
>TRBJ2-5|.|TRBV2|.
TGTGCCACTACCTCCTCTGGTGAGACCCAGTACTTC
CATTSSGETQYF
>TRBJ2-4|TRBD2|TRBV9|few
TGTGCCAGCAGCGTAGCTAGCGGAGGGGACATTCAGTACTTC
CASSVASGGDIQYF
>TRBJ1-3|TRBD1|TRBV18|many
TGTGCCAGCTCACCGAGGACAGGGAGGGCGGACACCATATATTTT
CASSPRTGRADTIYF
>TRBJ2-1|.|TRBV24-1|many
TGTGCCACCAGTGATTGGGCAGGGGACAATGAGCAGTTCTTC
CATSDWAGDNEQFF
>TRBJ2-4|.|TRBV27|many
TGTGCCAGCAGTTCCCCTGGAAACATTCAGTACTTC
CASSSPGNIQYF
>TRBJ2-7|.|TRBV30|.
TGTGCCTGGTCCGGGACGGAGACCTCCTACGAGCAGTACTTC
CAWSGTETSYEQYF
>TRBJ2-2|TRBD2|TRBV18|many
TGTGCCAGCTCACCAAACGGACTAGCGGGTCGCAACACCGGGGAGCTGTTTTTT
CASSPNGLAGRNTGELFF
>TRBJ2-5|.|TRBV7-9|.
TGTGCCAGCAGCCCGGGGGAGTGGAGGGAAGAGACCCAGTACTTC
CASSPGEWREETQYF
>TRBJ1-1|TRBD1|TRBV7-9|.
TGTGCCAGCAGCTCCACAGGGGCCACTGAAGCTTTCTTT
CASSSTGATEAFF
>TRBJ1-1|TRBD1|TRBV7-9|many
TGTGCCAGCAGCTTAGGGACAGGGGAAGCTTTCTTT
CASSLGTGEAFF
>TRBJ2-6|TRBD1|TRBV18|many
TGTGCCAGCTCATCGATACCGGGACAGGCCGGGTATTTTTTCGACTCTGGGGCCAACGTCCTGACTTTC
CASSSIPGQAGYFFDSGANVLTF
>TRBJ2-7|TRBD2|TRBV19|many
TGTGCCAGTAGTATCAGTGGGCAGGGACTAAGCGAGCAGTACTTC
CASSISGQGLSEQYF
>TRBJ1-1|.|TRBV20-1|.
TGCAGTGCTAGAGCACCTGCGGTTGTCACTGAAGCTTTCTTT
CSARAPAVVTEAFF
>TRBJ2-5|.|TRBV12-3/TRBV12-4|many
TGTGCCCGGGACGGCAAAGAGACCCAGTACTTC
CARDGKETQYF
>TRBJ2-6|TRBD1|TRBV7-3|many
TGTGCCAGCAGCCCAGGGACAGGGGCGTACTCTGGGGCCAACGTCCTGACTTTC
CASSPGTGAYSGANVLTF
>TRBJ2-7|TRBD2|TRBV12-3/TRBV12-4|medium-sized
TGTGCCAGCAGTTCGGGAGGGCCGTGGTACGAGCAGTACTTC
CASSSGGPWYEQYF
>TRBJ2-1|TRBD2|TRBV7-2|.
TGTGCCAGCAGCTCCGCTAGCGGGGAGCCATACAATGAGCAGTTCTTC
CASSSASGEPYNEQFF
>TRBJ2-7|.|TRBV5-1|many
TGCGCCAGCAGCTTAGGCCAGGGGCTCTCCTACGAGCAGTACTTC
CASSLGQGLSYEQYF
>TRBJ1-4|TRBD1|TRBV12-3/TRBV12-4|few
TGTGCCAGCAGGAGGACAGGAGCAACTAATGAAAAACTGTTTTTT
CASRRTGATNEKLFF
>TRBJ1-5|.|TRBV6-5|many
TGTGCCAGCAGTTACTCGAGTGGGGACGAGAATCAGCCCCAGCATTTT
CASSYSSGDENQPQHF
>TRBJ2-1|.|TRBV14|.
TGTGCCAGCAGCCAAGACGTCGGGATAAGCTCCTACAATGAGCAGTTCTTC
CASSQDVGISSYNEQFF
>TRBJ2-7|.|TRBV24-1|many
TGTGCCACCAGTGATCCCCGGGACGGCCTGCAGGAGCAGTACTTC
CATSDPRDGLQEQYF
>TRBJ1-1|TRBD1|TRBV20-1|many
TGCAGTGCTAGAGAGGGGACAGGGGAACCTTTCTTT
CSAREGTGEPFF
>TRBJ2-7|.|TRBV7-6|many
TGTGCCAGCAGCTTAGGTACCGTTACCTACGAGCAGTACTTC
CASSLGTVTYEQYF